A single sample gave rise to the 8 T cell receptor beta chains below, sequenced in a study of beta chain features in type 1 diabetes. All of the isolated RNA was reverse transcribed, so expressed TCRB transcripts were sequenced. The repertoire was sequenced with immunoSEQ multiplex PCR; TCRdb's copy has only in-frame clones and lacks some. The sample holds roughly 250,000 clones, about 70% seen once. Sequenced sample: naive CD4+ T cells from blood. These receptors all stem from a man aged 25-40 years in good health.

This clone showed up just a few times. The chain has TRBV29-1 and TRBJ1-1, with D possibly matching TRBD1 (6 bases). The CDR3 contains 11 residues. Germline V gene lookup returns CDR1 SQVTM and CDR2 ANQGSEA. The V end lost 4 bases, the J end lost 8 bases, and 11 bases lay between the germline ends. The DNA of the CDR3 is TGCAGCGTTGGACAGGCGCTCGAAGCTTTCTTT. It encodes CSVGQALEAFF.

This clone has more than one count but fewer than ten. The junction shows a germline mismatch at one end, possibly a read error. Other nucleotide sequences in the sample specify the same CDR3. This chain uses TRBV29-1 with TRBJ2-7; D possibly corresponds to TRBD2 (5 bases). From germline, CDR1 is SQVTM and CDR2 ANQGSEA. This CDR3 has 12 amino acids. The CDR3 here is CSIEGSSYEQYF. The CDR3 DNA follows: TGCAGCATTGAGGGTAGCTCCTACGAGCAGTACTTC.

This clone showed up just once. The J gene is TRBJ1-5, the V gene TRBV30; a weak D match, TRBD1 (5 bases). Germline-derived CDR1 and CDR2 are GTSNPN and SVGIG (reference sequence). This CDR3 has 13 amino acids. The V end lost 2 bases, the J end lost 2 bases, and 7 bases lay between the germline ends. CDR3 in amino acids: CAWSPGRNQPQHF. In DNA form, the CDR3 reads TGTGCCTGGAGTCCGGGACGCAATCAGCCCCAGCATTTT.

The genes are TRBV29-1 and TRBJ2-1, with 9 nucleotides matching TRBD1. CDR1 and CDR2 (germline): SQVTM, ANQGSEA. CDR3 size: 14 residues. The CDR3 here is CSVAPGQGYNEQFF. The CDR3 nucleotides read TGCAGTGTGGCTCCGGGACAGGGCTACAATGAGCAGTTCTTC.

The chain employs TRBV30 and TRBJ2-7, with D possibly matching TRBD1 (5 bases). The germline V gene has CDR1 GTSNPN and CDR2 SVGIG (reference sequence). Between the trimmed V and J ends, which lost 0 bases and 0 bases, there was a span of 12 bases. The CDR3 consists of 15 residues. Written as DNA, the CDR3 is TGTGCCTGGAGTGTAGGGGTGGCCTACTCCTACGAGCAGTACTTC. Translated: CAWSVGVAYSYEQYF.

The table lists this clone with a count of one. This chain joins TRBV7-9 and TRBJ2-3; D is possibly TRBD1 (8 bases). From germline, CDR1 is SEHNR and CDR2 FQNEAQ (reference sequence). With 4 bases removed from V and 0 bases from J, the gap between germline ends came to 14 bases. This CDR3 has 16 amino acids. The CDR3 protein is CASSSHRGGSTDTQYF. The CDR3 coding sequence is TGTGCCAGCAGCTCCCACAGGGGGGGGAGCACAGATACGCAGTATTTT.

This clone has a single count. This chain's CDR3 is CASSLKAYEQYF. The CDR3 nucleotides are TGTGCCAGCAGTTTAAAGGCGTACGAGCAGTACTTC. This chain links TRBV28 with TRBJ2-7; D gene uncertain. The CDR3 sequence is 12 residues long. Germline values: CDR1 MDHEN, CDR2 SYDVKM. The V end lost 2 bases, the J end lost 4 bases, and 6 bases lay between the germline ends. Drawing the rest from reference TRBV28 and TRBJ2-7, the complete variable domain is DVKVTQSSRYLVKRTGEKVFLECVQDMDHENMFWYRQDPGLGLRLIYFSYDVKMKEKGDIPEGYSVSREKKERFSLILESASTNQTSMYLCASSLKAYEQYFGPGTRLTVT.

The rearrangement uses TRBV2 and TRBJ2-3; no clear D. Trimming removed 9 bases at V and 1 base at J, with 17 bases between. The CDR3 is 15 residues long. Germline V gene data show CDR1 as SNHLY and CDR2 as FYNNEI. The CDR3 here is CARGLTPSGTDTQYF. CDR3 DNA sequence: TGTGCCAGGGGCCTAACACCTTCAGGCACAGATACGCAGTATTTT.